The 26 T cell receptor beta chains given below trace back to one sample, sequenced in a study of Graves' ophthalmopathy and Graves' hyperthyroidism (dated by TCRdb to 2017 to 2018). Sequencing used an Illumina HiSeq 2000. For repertoire sequencing, the TCR beta CDR3 regions were amplified from RNA transcripts. The first round was an RT-PCR using HTBI primers with the Qiagen OneStep RT-PCR kit, and this first round was followed by a second-round multiplex PCR, then size selection and purification. The public sequencing data were trimmed at Q25 with fastp and processed into clonotypes with MiXCR by TCRdb, which kept only in-frame beta chains. Rows matching on CDR3 protein sequence are summarized as one entry with the most common DNA and genes. The table for this sample lists 650,000 to 800,000 distinct CDR3 sequences; about two fifths of them were counted only once. 3% to 3.5% of the sample is taken by the ten largest.

The specimen sequenced was peripheral blood. Receptor source: an adult man with Graves' ophthalmopathy.

The CDR3 DNA reads as TGTGCCAGTAGTGGACAGGGGACGAGGCAGCCCCAGCATTTT. This sequence encodes CASSGQGTRQPQHF. The chain links TRBV19 to TRBJ1-5; 9 bases fit TRBD1. V was clipped by 5 bases and J by 7 bases; unmatched bases: 6. Germline V gene sequence: CDR1 LNHDA, CDR2 SQIVND (reference sequence). The CDR3 has 14 residues.

This clonotype was seen repeatedly, ten times or more. CDR3 residues: CASSPGTGKFETQYF. The CDR3 bases are TGTGCCAGCAGCCCCGGGACAGGGAAGTTCGAGACCCAGTACTTC. The chain combines TRBV7-7 with TRBJ2-5; 9 nucleotides match TRBD1. Per the germline V gene, CDR1 is SSHAT and CDR2 is FNYEAQ (reference sequence). CDR3 length equals 15 residues. The V segment lost 5 bases and the J segment 5 bases; nucleotides outside the gene matches: 9. Filled out from reference TRBV7-7 and TRBJ2-5, the complete variable domain reads GAGVSQSPRYKVTKRGQDVTLRCDPISSHATLYWYQQALGQGPEFLTYFNYEAQPDKSGLPSDRFSAERPEGSISTLTIQRTEQRDSAMYRCASSPGTGKFETQYFGPGTRLLVL.

The V gene is TRBV10-2, the J gene TRBJ2-3; 9 nucleotides agree with TRBD2. The trim removed 0 bases at V and 0 bases at J, leaving 7 bases unmatched. The CDR3 extends over 18 amino acids. From germline, CDR1 is WSHSY and CDR2 SAAADI. As DNA, the CDR3 is TGCGCCAGCAGTGAGTCTTCTAGCGGGGTGCAAAGCACAGATACGCAGTATTTT. Protein product: CASSESSSGVQSTDTQYF.

The chain combines TRBV10-3 with TRBJ1-5; no reliable D call. This CDR3 has 14 residues. V shed 6 bases and J shed 7 bases, with 16 bases lying between them. The germline V gene encodes CDR1 ENHRY and CDR2 SYGVKD. CDR3 protein: CAISTTSGEQPQHF. DNA for the CDR3: TGTGCCATCAGCACGACTAGCGGGGAGCAGCCCCAGCATTTT.

This clonotype was recorded many times. The V gene is TRBV12-3 or TRBV12-4, the J gene TRBJ2-7; perhaps TRBD2 as D (6 bases). CDR3 length: 16 residues. V lost 5 bases to trimming and J lost 0 bases, with 17 bases between them. The CDR3 nucleotides are TGTGCCAGCAGTGCCGATCTAGCGCCCAGCTCCTACGAGCAGTACTTC. Protein product: CASSADLAPSSYEQYF.

This clonotype was seen a few times. With a much larger clone just one base away, this may be a read error. The chain links TRBV20-1 to TRBJ1-1; the D is unclear. Germline V CDR1 and CDR2: DFQATT, SNEGSKA (reference sequence). V was clipped by 0 bases and J by 1 base, with 6 bases between them. The CDR3 is 13 residues long. The CDR3 protein is CSARDNRNTEAFF. The CDR3 nucleotides are TGCAGTGCTAGAGATAACAGGAACACTGAAGCTTTCTTT.

This clonotype came up many times. The gene calls are TRBV11-2 and TRBJ2-7, with 8 bases aligning to TRBD1. The CDR3 contains 16 residues. In germline, CDR1 is SGHAT, CDR2 FQNNGV. Losses at the gene ends were 0 bases for V and 0 bases for J; bases not matched to a gene: 4. The CDR3 coding sequence is TGTGCCAGCAGCTTAGAAGCAGGGGGCGCCTCCTACGAGCAGTACTTC. It codes for CASSLEAGGASYEQYF.

This clonotype occurred a few times. The chain links TRBV12-3 or TRBV12-4 to TRBJ2-5; TRBD2 aligns across 11 bases. The CDR3 is 16 amino acids. With V trimmed by 6 bases and J by 5 bases, 11 bases remained unmatched. The CDR3 here is CASSQGASGGMETQYF. The CDR3 nucleotides read TGTGCCAGCAGCCAAGGTGCTAGCGGGGGGATGGAGACCCAGTACTTC.

The V and J genes are TRBV10-3 and TRBJ1-2; a possible D gene is TRBD1 (5 bases). CDR1 is ENHRY and CDR2 is SYGVKD in the germline V gene. The V and J ends lost 10 bases and 3 bases respectively, with 21 bases between them. The length of the CDR3 is 15 residues. The CDR3 sequence is CASTKGSGTDYGYTF. DNA of the CDR3: TGTGCCAGCACCAAGGGTTCAGGGACTGACTATGGCTACACCTTC.

The sample holds many counts of this clonotype. The chain is built from TRBV2 and TRBJ1-5; D might be TRBD1 (6 bases). Trimming left V 6 bases short and J 0 bases short, with 12 bases between. CDR3 length: 15 residues. CDR1 is SNHLY and CDR2 is FYNNEI in the germline V gene. The CDR3 DNA follows: TGTGCCAGCAGGAAGGACAGTCATAGCAATCAGCCCCAGCATTTT. Translating it yields CASRKDSHSNQPQHF.

This clonotype was seen just once. An end of the junction differs from the germline gene, which may be a read error. The V call is TRBV24-1, the J call TRBJ1-1; TRBD1 matches 7 bases. The germline CDR1 and CDR2 sequences are KGHDR and SFDVKD. CDR3 length: 14 residues. CDR3 DNA sequence: TGTGCCGCCAGCGGGGGACAGCCTAACACTGAAGCTTTCTTT. It specifies CAASGGQPNTEAFF.

This clonotype was observed a handful of times. The chain is built from TRBV10-3 and TRBJ1-1, with unresolved D. Germline V gene sequence: CDR1 ENHRY, CDR2 SYGVKD. The V end was cut by 2 bases, the J end by 2 bases, with 3 bases between. This CDR3 is 12 amino acids long. The CDR3: CAISETNTEAFF. In DNA, the CDR3 is TGTGCCATCAGTGAGACAAACACTGAAGCTTTCTTT.

Remarks on this clonotype: The junction differs from germline at one of its ends, possibly a read error. J is TRBJ1-1 and V is TRBV10-3; 9 bases map to TRBD1. The germline CDR1 and CDR2 sequences are ENHRY and SYGVKD. The CDR3 loop spans 14 amino acids. The CDR3 loop is CTIAPGQGNTEAFF. The CDR3 bases are TGTACCATCGCCCCGGGACAGGGGAACACTGAAGCTTTCTTT.

The rearrangement links TRBV5-1 to TRBJ1-1, with 8 bases aligning to TRBD1. Germline-derived CDR1 and CDR2 are SGHRS and YFSETQ. Losses at the gene ends were 0 bases for V and 2 bases for J; bases not matched to a gene: 6. The CDR3 is 16 amino acids. The CDR3 DNA reads as TGCGCCAGCAGCTTGGCCCGGGACAGGTCTAACACTGAAGCTTTCTTT. It translates to CASSLARDRSNTEAFF.

On this clonotype: Compared with germline, one end of the junction differs, possibly owing to a read error. The chain links TRBV10-3 to TRBJ2-3, with D possibly TRBD2 on 5 matching bases. Germline CDR1 is ENHRY and CDR2 is SYGVKD. This CDR3 contains 16 residues. The CDR3 region is CASSFSGSSGTDTQYF. The CDR3, as DNA: TGTGCCAGCAGTTTCTCGGGGTCCTCAGGCACGGATACGCAGTATTTT.

The chain is built from TRBV7-2 and TRBJ2-7, with D possibly being TRBD2 (6 bases). Germline-derived CDR1 and CDR2 are SGHTA and FQGNSA. This CDR3 region has 17 residues. The V and J ends lost 2 bases and 3 bases respectively, with 20 bases between them. DNA for the CDR3: TGTGCCAGCAGCTTAAGGCCCGGGACGGGGGATGGCTACGAGCAGTACTTC. Amino acids: CASSLRPGTGDGYEQYF.

The chain has TRBV7-9 and TRBJ1-1; TRBD1 matches at 7 bases. The CDR3 is 18 residues long. Germline V gene sequence: CDR1 SEHNR, CDR2 FQNEAQ (reference sequence). V shed 1 base, J shed 1 base, and the junction held 12 bases outside the gene matches. The CDR3 loop is CASSLGFRGDRENTEAFF. CDR3 sequence (DNA): TGTGCCAGCAGCTTAGGGTTTCGAGGAGACAGGGAGAACACTGAAGCTTTCTTT.

This clonotype occurred many times. The chain carries TRBV11-2 and TRBJ1-1; a possible D gene is TRBD1 (6 bases). The CDR3 runs 17 residues. Germline-derived CDR1 and CDR2 are SGHAT and FQNNGV. V shed 5 bases and J shed 11 bases, with 30 bases lying between them. CDR3 sequence reads: CASSPFRTGHFGLWAFF. The DNA for the CDR3 is TGTGCCAGCAGCCCATTCCGCACAGGGCATTTTGGTCTTTGGGCTTTCTTT.

The CDR3 DNA follows: TGTGCCAGCAGTTACCAGGGTGCGGTGCCCGGGGAGCTGTTTTTT. Translating it yields CASSYQGAVPGELFF. The V and J genes are TRBV6-5 and TRBJ2-2, with D possibly TRBD1 on 5 matching bases. V lost 2 bases and J lost 6, with 13 bases in between. There are 15 residues in the CDR3. Germline lookup yields CDR1 MNHEY and CDR2 SVGAGI.

This clonotype is a singleton in its sample. This may be a read error: a much more frequent sequence differs by one nucleotide. The chain employs TRBV10-3 and TRBJ1-1; 7 positions match TRBD1. The CDR3 has 16 residues. The germline V gene has CDR1 ENHRY and CDR2 SYGVKD. The chain's CDR3 is CTSSYSPGQLNTEAFF. CDR3 DNA sequence: TGTACCAGCAGTTACTCCCCGGGACAGCTGAACACTGAAGCTTTCTTT.

This rearrangement joins TRBV29-1 to TRBJ2-5; 7 bases align to TRBD1. CDR3 length: 11 residues. V lost 8 bases, J lost 7 bases, and 7 bases stayed unmatched. Germline V gene sequence: CDR1 SQVTM, CDR2 ANQGSEA. The CDR3 DNA is TGCAGCCCTGACAGGGTTGGGACCCAGTACTTC. Translated: CSPDRVGTQYF.

A word on this clonotype: Compared with germline, one end of the junction differs, possibly owing to a read error. The chain has TRBV24-1 and TRBJ2-3; D might be TRBD1 or TRBD2, each matching 5 bases. This CDR3 has 16 amino acids. Germline V lookup: CDR1 KGHDR, CDR2 SFDVKD. CDR3 DNA: TGTGCCACCCGTGATCCCGAGGGGAGAGGCACAGATACGCAGTATTTT. As protein: CATRDPEGRGTDTQYF.

This clonotype was found once. The V and J genes are TRBV9 and TRBJ2-3, with TRBD1 identical over 7 bases. The CDR3 sequence is 15 residues long. CDR1 is SGDLS, CDR2 YYNGEE, per germline. With 0 bases clipped from V and 1 base from J, the junction kept 2 bases outside the gene matches. The CDR3, as DNA: TGTGCCAGCAGCGTAGGGGACAGCCGCACAGATACGCAGTATTTT. Its translation: CASSVGDSRTDTQYF.

This clonotype was observed many times. The V and J genes are TRBV29-1 and TRBJ2-2; D ambiguous. The V gene's germline CDR1 is SQVTM and CDR2 ANQGSEA. V was pared by 6 bases and J by 1 base, with 6 bases between. The CDR3 has 12 residues. The CDR3 bases are TGCAGCGTGGATGGGAACACCGGGGAGCTGTTTTTT. Translation: CSVDGNTGELFF.

The V call is TRBV7-2, the J call TRBJ2-3, with TRBD2 matching 7 bases. The CDR3 covers 16 residues. Germline CDR1 is SGHTA and CDR2 is FQGNSA. V lost 1 base and J lost 3; bases outside the gene matches: 7. The CDR3 region is CASSLGAGRRTDTQYF. CDR3 DNA: TGTGCCAGCAGCTTAGGAGCGGGGAGACGGACAGATACGCAGTATTTT.

In this sample, this clonotype turned up many times. The V gene is TRBV7-3, the J gene TRBJ1-6; D is possibly TRBD1 (5 bases). The germline CDR1 and CDR2 sequences are SGHTA and FQGTGA. Trimming removed 2 bases at V and 8 bases at J, with 13 bases between. The CDR3 runs 15 residues. The CDR3 here is CASSLRPGTDSPLHF. In DNA, the CDR3 is TGTGCCAGCAGCTTACGGCCAGGGACGGATTCACCCCTCCACTTT.